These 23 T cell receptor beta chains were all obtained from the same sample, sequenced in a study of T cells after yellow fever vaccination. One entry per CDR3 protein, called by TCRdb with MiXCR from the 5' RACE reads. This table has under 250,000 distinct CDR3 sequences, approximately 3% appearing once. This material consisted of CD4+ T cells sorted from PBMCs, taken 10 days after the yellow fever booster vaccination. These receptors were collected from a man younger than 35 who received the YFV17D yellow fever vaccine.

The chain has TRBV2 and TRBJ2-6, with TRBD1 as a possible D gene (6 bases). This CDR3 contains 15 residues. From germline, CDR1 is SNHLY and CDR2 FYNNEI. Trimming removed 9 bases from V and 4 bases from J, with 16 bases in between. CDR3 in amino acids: CASNQQGFGANVLTF. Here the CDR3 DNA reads TGTGCCAGTAATCAGCAGGGGTTCGGGGCCAACGTCCTGACTTTC.

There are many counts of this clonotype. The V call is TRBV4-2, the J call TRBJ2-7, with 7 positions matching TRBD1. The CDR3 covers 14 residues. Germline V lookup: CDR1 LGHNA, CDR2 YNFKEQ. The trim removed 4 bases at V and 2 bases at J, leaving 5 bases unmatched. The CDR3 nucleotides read TGTGCCAGCAGCCCCCAGACAGGGACCTACGAGCAGTACTTC. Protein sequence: CASSPQTGTYEQYF.

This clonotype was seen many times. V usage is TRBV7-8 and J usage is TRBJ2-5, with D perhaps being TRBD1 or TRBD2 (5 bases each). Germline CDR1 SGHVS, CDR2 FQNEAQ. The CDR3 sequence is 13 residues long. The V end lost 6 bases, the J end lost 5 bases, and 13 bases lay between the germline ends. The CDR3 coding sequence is TGTGCCAGCAGGAAGATGGGGGTTGAGACCCAGTACTTC. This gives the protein CASRKMGVETQYF.

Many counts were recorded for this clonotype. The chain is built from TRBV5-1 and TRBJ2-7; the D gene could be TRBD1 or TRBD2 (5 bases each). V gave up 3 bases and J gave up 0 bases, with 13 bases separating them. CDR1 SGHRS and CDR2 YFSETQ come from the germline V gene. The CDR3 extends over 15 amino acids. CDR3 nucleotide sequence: TGCGCCAGCAGCTCGGGACGGAGGAGCTCCTACGAGCAGTACTTC. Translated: CASSSGRRSSYEQYF.

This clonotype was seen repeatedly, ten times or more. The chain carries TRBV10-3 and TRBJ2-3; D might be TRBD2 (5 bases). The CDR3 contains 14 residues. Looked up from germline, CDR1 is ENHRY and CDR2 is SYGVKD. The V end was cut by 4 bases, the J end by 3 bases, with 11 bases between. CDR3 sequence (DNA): TGTGCCATCAGTGCCCGGGGTACGACAGATACGCAGTATTTT. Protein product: CAISARGTTDTQYF.

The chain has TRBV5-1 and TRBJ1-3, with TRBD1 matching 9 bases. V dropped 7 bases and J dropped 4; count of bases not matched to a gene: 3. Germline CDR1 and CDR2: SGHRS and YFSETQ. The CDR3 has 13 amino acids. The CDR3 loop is CASRQGEGNTIYF. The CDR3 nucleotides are TGCGCCAGCCGACAGGGGGAAGGAAACACCATATATTTT.

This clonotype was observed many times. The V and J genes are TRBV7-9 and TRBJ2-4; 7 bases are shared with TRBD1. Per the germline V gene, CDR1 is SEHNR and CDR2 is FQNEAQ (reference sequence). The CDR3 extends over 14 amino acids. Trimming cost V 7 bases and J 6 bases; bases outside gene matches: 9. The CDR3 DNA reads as TGTGCCAGCACCGACGACAGGGAAGGAAACATTCAGTACTTC. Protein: CASTDDREGNIQYF.

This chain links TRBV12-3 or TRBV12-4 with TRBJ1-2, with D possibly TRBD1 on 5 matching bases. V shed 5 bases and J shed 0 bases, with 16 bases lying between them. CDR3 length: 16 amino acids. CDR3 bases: TGTGCCAGCAGTCTGTCCCCCGGGGCCGCTAACTATGGCTACACCTTC. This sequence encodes CASSLSPGAANYGYTF.

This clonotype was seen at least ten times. The CDR3 coding sequence is TGCGCCAGCAGCGCCGGGACGGCGAACACCGGGGAGCTGTTTTTT. Translation: CASSAGTANTGELFF. This chain links TRBV5-1 with TRBJ2-2; perhaps D is TRBD1 or TRBD2 (5 bases each). Deletions cut 4 bases from V and 0 bases from J, with 10 bases between. Germline CDR1 and CDR2: SGHRS and YFSETQ. The CDR3 is 15 residues long.

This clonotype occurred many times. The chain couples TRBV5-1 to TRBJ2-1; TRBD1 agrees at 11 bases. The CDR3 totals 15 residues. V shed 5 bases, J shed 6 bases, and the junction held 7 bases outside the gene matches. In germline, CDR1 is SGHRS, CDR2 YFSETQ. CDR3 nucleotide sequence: TGCGCCAGCAGGCCGGGGACAGGGGGTCCCAATGAGCAGTTCTTC. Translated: CASRPGTGGPNEQFF.

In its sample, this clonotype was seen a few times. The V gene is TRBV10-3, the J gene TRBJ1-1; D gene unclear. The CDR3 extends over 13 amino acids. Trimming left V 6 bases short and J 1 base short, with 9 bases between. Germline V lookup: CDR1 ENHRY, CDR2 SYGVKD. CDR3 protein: CAISRMENTEAFF. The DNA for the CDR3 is TGTGCCATCAGCCGTATGGAGAACACTGAAGCTTTCTTT.

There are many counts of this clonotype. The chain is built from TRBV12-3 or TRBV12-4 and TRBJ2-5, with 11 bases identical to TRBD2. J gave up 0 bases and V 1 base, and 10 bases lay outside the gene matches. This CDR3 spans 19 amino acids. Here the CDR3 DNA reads TGTGCCAGCAGTTTAGTCACGGCTAGCGGGGGGCCCCACCAAGAGACCCAGTACTTC. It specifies CASSLVTASGGPHQETQYF.

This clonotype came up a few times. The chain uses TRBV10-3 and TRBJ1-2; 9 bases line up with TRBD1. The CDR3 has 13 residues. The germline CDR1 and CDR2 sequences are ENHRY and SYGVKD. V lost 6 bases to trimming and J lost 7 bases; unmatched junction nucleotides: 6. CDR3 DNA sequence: TGTGCCATCAGCCAGGGACAGGGCTTTGGCTACACCTTC. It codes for CAISQGQGFGYTF.

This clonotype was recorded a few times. The CDR3 here is CASSVVSGVSYNEQFF. The CDR3 coding sequence is TGTGCCAGCAGCGTAGTAAGCGGGGTATCCTACAATGAGCAGTTCTTC. This chain joins TRBV9 and TRBJ2-1; 7 bases fit TRBD2. Germline-derived CDR1 and CDR2 are SGDLS and YYNGEE. The CDR3 is 16 residues long. The J segment lost 1 base and the V segment lost 0 bases, leaving 4 bases of the junction unmatched. Drawing the rest from reference TRBV9 and TRBJ2-1, the complete variable domain is DSGVTQTPKHLITATGQRVTLRCSPRSGDLSVYWYQQSLDQGLQFLIQYYNGEERAKGNILERFSAQQFPDLHSELNLSSLELGDSALYFCASSVVSGVSYNEQFFGPGTRLTVL.

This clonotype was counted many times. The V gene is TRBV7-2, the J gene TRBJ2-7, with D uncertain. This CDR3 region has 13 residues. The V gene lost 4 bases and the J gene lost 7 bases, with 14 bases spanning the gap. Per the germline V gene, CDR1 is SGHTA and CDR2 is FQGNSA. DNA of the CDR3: TGTGCCAGCAGCTCATCTCACTTGGGGGAGCAGTACGTC. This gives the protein CASSSSHLGEQYV.

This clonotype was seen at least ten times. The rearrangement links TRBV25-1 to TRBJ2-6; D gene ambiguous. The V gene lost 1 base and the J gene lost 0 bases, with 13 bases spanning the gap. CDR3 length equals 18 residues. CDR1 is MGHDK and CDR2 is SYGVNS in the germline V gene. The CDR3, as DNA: TGTGCCAGCAGTGAATTCCCGGGCCCCACCTCTGGGGCCAACGTCCTGACTTTC. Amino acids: CASSEFPGPTSGANVLTF.

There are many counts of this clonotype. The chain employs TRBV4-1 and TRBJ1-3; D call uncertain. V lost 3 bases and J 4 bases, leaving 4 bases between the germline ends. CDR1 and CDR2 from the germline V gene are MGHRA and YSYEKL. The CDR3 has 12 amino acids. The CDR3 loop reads CASSQGGNTIYF. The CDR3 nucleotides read TGCGCCAGCAGCCAGGGCGGAAACACCATATATTTT.

CDR3 in DNA: TGTGCCTGGACCCGGGATAATGAAAAACTGTTTTTT. Translation gives CAWTRDNEKLFF. The V call is TRBV30, the J call TRBJ1-4, with D uncertain. CDR1 is GTSNPN and CDR2 is SVGIG in the germline V gene (reference sequence). Deletions cut 4 bases from V and 4 bases from J, with 7 bases between. CDR3 length: 12 amino acids. Supplemented by reference TRBV30 and TRBJ1-4, the full variable domain reads SQTIHQWPATLVQPVGSPLSLECTVEGTSNPNLYWYRQAAGRGLQLLFYSVGIGQISSEVPQNLSASRPQDRQFILSSKKLLLSDSGFYLCAWTRDNEKLFFGSGTQLSVL.

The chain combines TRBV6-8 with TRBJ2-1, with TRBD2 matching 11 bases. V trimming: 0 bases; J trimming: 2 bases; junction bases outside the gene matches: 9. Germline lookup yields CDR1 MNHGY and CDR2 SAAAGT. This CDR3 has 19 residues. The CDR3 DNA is TGTGCCAGCAGTTACTCGGACCAACTAGCGGGGGAGACCTACAATGAGCAGTTCTTC. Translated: CASSYSDQLAGETYNEQFF.

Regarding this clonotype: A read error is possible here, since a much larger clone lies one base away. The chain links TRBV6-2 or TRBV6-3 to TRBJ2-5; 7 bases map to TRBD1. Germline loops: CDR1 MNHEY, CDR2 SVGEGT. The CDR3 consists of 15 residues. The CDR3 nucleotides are TGTGCCTGCAGGAGGTGGACAGGTTCCCAAGAGACCCAGTACTTC. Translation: CACRRWTGSQETQYF.

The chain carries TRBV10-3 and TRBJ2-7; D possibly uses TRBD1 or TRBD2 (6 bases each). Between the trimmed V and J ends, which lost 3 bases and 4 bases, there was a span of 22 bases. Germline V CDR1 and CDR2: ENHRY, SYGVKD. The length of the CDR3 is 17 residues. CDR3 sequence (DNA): TGTGCCATCAGTGATCGGAGGGGGGATCTTCATCCATACGAGCAGTACTTC. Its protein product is CAISDRRGDLHPYEQYF.

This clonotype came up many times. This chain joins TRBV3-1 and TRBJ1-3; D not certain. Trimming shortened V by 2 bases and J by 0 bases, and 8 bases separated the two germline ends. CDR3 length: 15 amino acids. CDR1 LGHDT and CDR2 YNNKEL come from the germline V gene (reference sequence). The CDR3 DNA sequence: TGTGCCAGCAGCCAACGACCCATCTCTGGAAACACCATATATTTT. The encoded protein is CASSQRPISGNTIYF.

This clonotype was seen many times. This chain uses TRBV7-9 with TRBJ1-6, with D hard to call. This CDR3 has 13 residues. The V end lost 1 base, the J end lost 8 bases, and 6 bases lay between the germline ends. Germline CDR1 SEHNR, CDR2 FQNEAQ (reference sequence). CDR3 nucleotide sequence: TGTGCCAGCAGCTTAGATGCGGATTCACCCCTCCACTTT. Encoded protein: CASSLDADSPLHF.